The rows below give T cell receptor beta chains drawn from one sample of a study of blood T cell repertoires in COVID-19. Only in-frame clones appear in the TCRdb table, and some are missing; sequencing was by immunoSEQ multiplex PCR. The repertoire holds roughly 340,000 clones, with 80% to 90% as singletons. Sequencing was carried out using PBMCs or T cells enriched from blood (not recorded which). The receptors come from a man aged 18 to 29 who had recovered from COVID-19. CDR3s include the opening cysteine and the closing phenylalanine or tryptophan. Each record gives: V gene, D gene, CDR3 protein. The D gene is left open where the match is weak.

V gene: TRBV20-1
D gene: TRBD1
CDR3 protein: CSASPGGSSGNTIYF

V gene: TRBV5-1
D gene: -
CDR3 protein: CASSLSGIPSTDTQYF

V gene: TRBV12-3/TRBV12-4
D gene: -
CDR3 protein: CASSLRGGEQYF

V gene: TRBV5-1
D gene: -
CDR3 protein: CASSLETPSSGNTIYF

V gene: TRBV3-1/TRBV3-2
D gene: TRBD1
CDR3 protein: CASSLQYRTGSYNEQFF

V gene: TRBV6-5
D gene: -
CDR3 protein: CASRLQGFNEKLFF

V gene: TRBV18
D gene: TRBD2
CDR3 protein: CASSGTSGSRTNEQFF

V gene: TRBV6-1
D gene: TRBD1
CDR3 protein: CASSDRGQNYGYTF

V gene: TRBV2
D gene: TRBD2
CDR3 protein: CASRTLGLAGNTGELFF

V gene: TRBV5-1
D gene: -
CDR3 protein: CASSLAEGHEQYF

V gene: TRBV25-1
D gene: -
CDR3 protein: CASSVKNLPGKLFF

V gene: TRBV19
D gene: -
CDR3 protein: CASSTQYTVSSYEQYF

V gene: TRBV6-5
D gene: -
CDR3 protein: CASSYTGNNGYTF

V gene: TRBV9
D gene: TRBD2
CDR3 protein: CASSPPGTSNEQFF

V gene: TRBV10-3
D gene: -
CDR3 protein: CAISETGTSYEQYF

V gene: TRBV2
D gene: TRBD1
CDR3 protein: CASSMRQGDQPQHF

V gene: TRBV5-1
D gene: -
CDR3 protein: CASSSGQYGYTF

V gene: TRBV28
D gene: -
CDR3 protein: CASSLIGDYYNSPLHF

V gene: TRBV5-1
D gene: -
CDR3 protein: CASSLGTSENEQFF

V gene: TRBV2
D gene: -
CDR3 protein: CASSPGVLWFF

V gene: TRBV7-2
D gene: TRBD1
CDR3 protein: CASSLAGTGGVGNTIYF

V gene: TRBV19
D gene: -
CDR3 protein: CASISRGSRAGYTF

V gene: TRBV12-5
D gene: TRBD1
CDR3 protein: CASGLGTGGTETQYF

V gene: TRBV15
D gene: -
CDR3 protein: CATSRDRGAYGYTF

V gene: TRBV19
D gene: -
CDR3 protein: CASKGNGYTF

V gene: TRBV19
D gene: -
CDR3 protein: CASSIMVTGQGNTQYF

V gene: TRBV3-1/TRBV3-2
D gene: TRBD1
CDR3 protein: CASRPTGTDNSPLHF

V gene: TRBV27
D gene: -
CDR3 protein: CASSLTQRGGYTF

V gene: TRBV29-1
D gene: TRBD1
CDR3 protein: CSVPGHGTGAPEQYF

V gene: TRBV2
D gene: -
CDR3 protein: CASREGQLNTEAFF

V gene: TRBV3-1/TRBV3-2
D gene: TRBD2
CDR3 protein: CASSQRAGGQETQYF

V gene: TRBV4-3
D gene: -
CDR3 protein: CASSQDTGPLNYGYTF

V gene: TRBV6-5
D gene: -
CDR3 protein: CATPGTFGNTIYF

V gene: TRBV7-8
D gene: -
CDR3 protein: CASSLSKTGTHEQYF

V gene: TRBV28
D gene: -
CDR3 protein: CASSYGGQPQHF

V gene: TRBV9
D gene: TRBD1
CDR3 protein: CASSERDRALPNYGYTF

V gene: TRBV11-1
D gene: -
CDR3 protein: CASSEMGRGYTF

V gene: TRBV18
D gene: -
CDR3 protein: CASSPIAGRTVSPLHF

V gene: TRBV6-2/TRBV6-3
D gene: TRBD2
CDR3 protein: CASSWTSRSKNIQYF

V gene: TRBV9
D gene: -
CDR3 protein: CASSVATGAGEQFF

V gene: TRBV7-6
D gene: -
CDR3 protein: CASSFQAEMNTGELFF

V gene: TRBV7-2
D gene: TRBD1
CDR3 protein: CASSPLGQGTDTQYF

V gene: TRBV7-2
D gene: TRBD2
CDR3 protein: CASRIAGAGELFF

V gene: TRBV5-1
D gene: -
CDR3 protein: CASSLTLSGVPYNEQFF

V gene: TRBV9
D gene: -
CDR3 protein: CASSVAGYNEQFF

V gene: TRBV27
D gene: TRBD2
CDR3 protein: CASRLAGLALGEQYF

V gene: TRBV4-3
D gene: -
CDR3 protein: CASSQDGGNYNNEQFF

V gene: TRBV19
D gene: TRBD1
CDR3 protein: CASKSYRGPGNTEAFF

V gene: TRBV28
D gene: TRBD1
CDR3 protein: CASRSSDRAYEQYF

V gene: TRBV3-1/TRBV3-2
D gene: TRBD1
CDR3 protein: CASSRRTGGEQFF

V gene: TRBV28
D gene: -
CDR3 protein: CASSFRVQLREQYF